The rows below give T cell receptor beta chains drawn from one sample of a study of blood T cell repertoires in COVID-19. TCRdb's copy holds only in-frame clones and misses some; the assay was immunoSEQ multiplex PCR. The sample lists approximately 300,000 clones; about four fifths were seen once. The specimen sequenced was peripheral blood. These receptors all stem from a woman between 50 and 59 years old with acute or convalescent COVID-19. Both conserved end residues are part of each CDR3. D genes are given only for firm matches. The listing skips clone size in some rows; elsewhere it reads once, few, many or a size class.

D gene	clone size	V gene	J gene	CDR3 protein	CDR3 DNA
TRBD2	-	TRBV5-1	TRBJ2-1	CASTRTSGNNEQFF	TGCGCCAGCACCAGGACTAGCGGGAATAATGAGCAGTTCTTC
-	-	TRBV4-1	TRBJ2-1	CASSLIDMGLSSYNEQFF	TGCGCCAGCAGCCTCATAGACATGGGGCTGAGCTCCTACAATGAGCAGTTCTTC
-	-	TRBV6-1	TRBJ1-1	CASSEGIQGGYTEAFF	TGTGCCAGCAGTGAAGGAATACAAGGAGGGTACACTGAAGCTTTCTTT
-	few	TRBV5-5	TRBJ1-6	CASSFSSGENSPLHF	TGTGCCAGCAGCTTTTCTTCCGGGGAGAATTCACCCCTCCACTTT
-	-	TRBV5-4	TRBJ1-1	CASSSIYSEGNTEAFF	TGTGCCAGCAGTTCAATCTACTCGGAGGGGAACACTGAAGCTTTCTTT
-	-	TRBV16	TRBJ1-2	CASSQFNAPGEIYGYTF	TGTGCCAGCAGCCAATTTAACGCTCCAGGGGAAATTTATGGCTACACCTTC
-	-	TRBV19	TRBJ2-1	CASSMTGGAYNEQFF	TGTGCCAGTAGTATGACTGGAGGGGCTTACAATGAGCAGTTCTTC
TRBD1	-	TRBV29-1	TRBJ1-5	CSVAGGRGDEPQHF	TGCAGCGTTGCTGGCGGCAGGGGGGACGAGCCCCAGCATTTT
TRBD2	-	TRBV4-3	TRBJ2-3	CASSQGLASSTDTQYF	TGCGCCAGCAGCCAAGGACTAGCGTCTAGCACAGATACGCAGTATTTT
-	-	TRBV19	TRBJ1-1	CASTGLGGYTEAFF	TGTGCCTCTACAGGTTTGGGGGGTTACACTGAAGCTTTCTTT
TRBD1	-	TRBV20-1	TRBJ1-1	CSASPDQGASEAFF	TGCAGTGCTAGTCCTGACCAGGGGGCTTCGGAAGCTTTCTTT
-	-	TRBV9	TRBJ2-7	CASSVEGQAAYEQYF	TGTGCCAGCAGCGTAGAGGGACAAGCTGCCTACGAGCAGTACTTC
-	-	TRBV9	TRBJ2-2	CASSVSGRAGNTGELFF	TGTGCCAGCAGCGTAAGTGGGCGGGCAGGGAACACCGGGGAGCTGTTTTTT
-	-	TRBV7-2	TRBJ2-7	CASSPPGRTYEQYF	TGTGCCAGCAGCCCCCCCGGGAGAACCTACGAGCAGTACTTC
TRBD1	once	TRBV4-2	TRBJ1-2	CASSQDGQGQVYGYTF	TGTGCCAGCAGCCAAGATGGACAGGGGCAGGTCTATGGCTACACCTTC
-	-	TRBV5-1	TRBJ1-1	CASSLGQGSPNTEAFF	TGCGCCAGCAGCTTGGGGCAGGGATCACCGAACACTGAAGCTTTCTTT
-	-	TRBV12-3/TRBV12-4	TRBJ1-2	CASSLGRGDGYTF	TGTGCCAGCAGTTTAGGGAGGGGTGATGGCTACACCTTC
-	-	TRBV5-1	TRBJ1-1	CASCPGASNTEAFF	TGCGCCAGCTGCCCAGGGGCCTCGAACACTGAAGCTTTCTTT
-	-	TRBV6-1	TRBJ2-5	CASSENRASGKTQYF	TGTGCCAGCAGTGAGAACCGGGCCTCCGGGAAGACCCAGTACTTC
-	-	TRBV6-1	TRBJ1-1	CASSESGQGTEAFF	TGTGCCAGCAGTGAATCCGGGCAGGGCACTGAAGCTTTCTTT
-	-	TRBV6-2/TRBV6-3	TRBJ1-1	CASSYERGWGNTEAFF	TGTGCCAGCAGTTACGAAAGGGGCTGGGGGAACACTGAAGCTTTCTTT
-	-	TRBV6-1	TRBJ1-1	CASSEQGNTEAFF	TGTGCCAGCAGTGAACAGGGGAACACTGAAGCTTTCTTT
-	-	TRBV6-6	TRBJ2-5	CASSYEAAGETQYF	TGTGCCAGCAGTTACGAAGCGGCGGGAGAGACCCAGTACTTC
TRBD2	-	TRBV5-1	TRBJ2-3	CASTLSGGTAGTDTQYF	TGCGCCAGCACGCTGAGCGGGGGAACAGCGGGCACAGATACGCAGTATTTT
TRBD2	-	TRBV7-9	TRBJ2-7	CASSSELANVYEQYF	TGTGCCAGCAGCTCAGAACTAGCGAACGTTTACGAGCAGTACTTC
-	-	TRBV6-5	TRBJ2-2	CASKTGLNTGELFF	TGTGCCAGCAAAACGGGACTGAACACCGGGGAGCTGTTTTTT
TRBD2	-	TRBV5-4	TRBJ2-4	CASSSGLAGVRDIQYF	TGTGCCAGCAGCTCTGGACTAGCGGGAGTTCGGGACATTCAGTACTTC
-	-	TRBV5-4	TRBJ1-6	CASSLETTGMESPLHF	TGTGCCAGCAGCTTGGAAACAACAGGGATGGAGTCACCCCTCCACTTT
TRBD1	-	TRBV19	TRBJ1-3	CASSTDRAVGNTIYF	TGTGCCAGTAGTACAGACAGGGCAGTCGGAAACACCATATATTTT
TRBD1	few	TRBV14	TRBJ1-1	CASSQDRSQGAAFF	TGTGCCAGCAGCCAAGATCGGAGCCAGGGGGCAGCTTTCTTT
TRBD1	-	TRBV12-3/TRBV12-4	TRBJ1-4	CASSLRGTGGTLF	TGTGCCAGCAGTTTAAGGGGGACAGGGGGTACTCTTTTT
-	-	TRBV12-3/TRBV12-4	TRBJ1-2	CASRHPEYGYTF	TGTGCCAGCAGGCATCCCGAGTATGGCTACACCTTC
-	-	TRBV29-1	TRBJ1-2	CSVDNGGYTF	TGCAGCGTTGATAACGGTGGCTACACCTTC
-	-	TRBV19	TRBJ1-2	CASIADRAQGNYGYTF	TGTGCCAGTATTGCGGACCGGGCCCAGGGCAACTATGGCTACACCTTC
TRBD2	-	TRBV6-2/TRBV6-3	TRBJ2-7	CASSYPPRSGTTYEQYF	TGTGCCAGCAGTTACCCCCCTCGCAGCGGGACTACCTACGAGCAGTACTTC
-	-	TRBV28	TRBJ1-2	CASNRRGSGYTF	TGTGCCAGCAACCGCAGGGGAAGTGGCTACACCTTC
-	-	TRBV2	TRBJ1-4	CASSEASQGPTNEKLFF	TGTGCCAGCAGTGAAGCCTCCCAGGGTCCAACTAATGAAAAACTGTTTTTT
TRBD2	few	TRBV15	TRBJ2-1	CATSRERLAGGNEQFF	TGTGCCACCAGCAGAGAGCGGCTAGCGGGGGGTAATGAGCAGTTCTTC
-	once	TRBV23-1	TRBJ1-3	CASRRGNNPGNTIYF	TGCGCCAGCAGACGGGGGAATAACCCTGGAAACACCATATATTTT
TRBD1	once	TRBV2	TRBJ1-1	CASIPVTGQNTEAFF	TGTGCCAGCATACCAGTGACAGGGCAGAACACTGAAGCTTTCTTT
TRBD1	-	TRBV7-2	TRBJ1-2	CASSFGQGISYGYTF	TGTGCCAGCAGCTTTGGACAGGGTATTAGCTATGGCTACACCTTC
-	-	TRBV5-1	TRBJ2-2	CASSLVGGSPTTGELFF	TGCGCCAGCAGCTTGGTGGGTGGGAGCCCTACCACCGGGGAGCTGTTTTTT